This T cell receptor (beta chain) was captured in a study of T cell responses to AZD1222 COVID-19 vaccine. Study results and caveats: Females made up more of the donors, who were largely white British, and clonal diversity may have come out too low. Only 6 or 7 AZD1222 recipients tested seropositive at baseline. Repertoire collection took place solely once the T cell response had peaked.

This clone has just a few counts. Antigen specificity is unknown. The method was immunoSEQ multiplex PCR; TCRdb's version includes in-frame clones alone and lacks a portion of them. The sample includes roughly 200,000 clones, approximately 90% of them seen just once. This CDR3 has 18 amino acids. V was clipped by 3 bases and J by 2 bases; unmatched bases: 16. Germline V gene sequence: CDR1 LNHDA, CDR2 SQIVND (reference sequence). The V gene is TRBV19, the J gene TRBJ2-7; 7 bases fit TRBD1. The sequence came from an adult who received the AZD1222 COVID-19 vaccine. Material: peripheral blood, obtained 28 days after the second AZD1222 dose. This chain's CDR3 is CASSITTVQQGQTYEQYF. CDR3 bases: TGTGCCAGTAGTATTACCACAGTACAACAGGGGCAGACCTACGAGCAGTACTTC.